These T cell receptor beta chains were read from a single sample in a study of T cell repertoires in cytomegalovirus infection. These TCRs' antigens remain unknown. MiXCR was run by TCRdb on the reads, yielding one entry per CDR3 protein. The sample has some 940,000 distinct CDR3 sequences, roughly 31% seen once. The sequencing used cultured CD8+ T cells from PBMCs, collected from culture after CMV antigen stimulation. The receptors derive from a human donor in good health (CMV status not recorded). Some clones in this sample may be carry-over from other donors' samples. Each CDR3 is given with its conserved first and last residue. A D gene is named only where the DNA matches it firmly. Rows may omit the clone size; those that give it use once, few, many or a size class.

d_call	clone_size	v_call	j_call	cdr3_aa	cdr3_nt
NA	NA	TRBV7-9	TRBJ1-4	CASSPGLGAGEKLFF	TGTGCCAGCAGCCCCGGTTTGGGGGCTGGTGAAAAACTGTTTTTT
TRBD1	NA	TRBV7-9	TRBJ1-1	CASSFQGAGAFF	TGTGCCAGCAGCTTCCAGGGGGCCGGGGCTTTCTTT
TRBD2	NA	TRBV12-3/TRBV12-4	TRBJ2-1	CASSLAASGGGGFF	TGTGCCAGCAGTTTAGCGGCTAGCGGGGGTGGGGGGTTCTTC
NA	NA	TRBV7-8	TRBJ2-1	CASSSSVSSYNEQFF	TGTGCCAGCAGCTCTAGCGTGAGCTCCTACAATGAGCAGTTCTTC
NA	once	TRBV10-3	TRBJ1-1	CAISEWSGGTEAFF	TGTGCCATCAGTGAGTGGTCAGGAGGAACTGAAGCTTTCTTT
TRBD1	NA	TRBV24-1	TRBJ1-6	CATSRDRGSPLHF	TGTGCCACCAGCCGGGACAGGGGTTCACCCCTCCACTTT
TRBD1	few	TRBV6-5	TRBJ1-1	CASSNQQGDVGSEAFF	TGTGCCAGCAGTAACCAACAGGGGGACGTCGGGTCTGAAGCTTTCTTT
NA	NA	TRBV6-1	TRBJ1-5	CASSENPGQHF	TGTGCCAGCAGTGAAAACCCAGGCCAGCATTTT
NA	NA	TRBV7-3	TRBJ2-1	CASRPRGDLVSNEQFF	TGTGCCAGCCGGCCCCGTGGGGACCTCGTTAGCAATGAGCAGTTCTTC
NA	many	TRBV7-6	TRBJ2-3	CASSGPTDTQYF	TGTGCCAGCAGCGGGCCCACAGATACGCAGTATTTT
NA	NA	TRBV12-3/TRBV12-4	TRBJ1-1	CASRTGTVNTEAFF	TGTGCCAGCAGGACCGGGACGGTGAACACTGAAGCTTTCTTT
NA	few	TRBV4-1	TRBJ1-2	CASSQDDLGIYGYTF	TGCGCCAGCAGCCAAGATGATTTGGGGATCTATGGCTACACCTTC
NA	NA	TRBV20-1	TRBJ2-5	CSARYVGLPRGDQYF	TGCAGTGCTAGATATGTGGGACTTCCTAGGGGTGACCAGTACTTC
NA	few	TRBV7-6	TRBJ1-1	CASSRRTGGEAFF	TGTGCCAGCAGCCGCCGAACCGGGGGTGAAGCTTTCTTT
NA	NA	TRBV19	TRBJ2-7	CASSIQPGHNYEQYF	TGTGCCAGTAGTATACAACCGGGACATAACTACGAGCAGTACTTC
NA	few	TRBV20-1	TRBJ2-3	CSARGDNTDTQYF	TGCAGTGCTAGAGGGGACAACACAGATACGCAGTATTTT
NA	NA	TRBV7-2	TRBJ2-1	CASSLGREEFWDEQFF	TGTGCCAGCAGCTTAGGCAGGGAGGAGTTTTGGGATGAGCAGTTCTTC
NA	many	TRBV7-2	TRBJ1-5	CASSLVAGGYQPQHF	TGTGCCAGCAGCTTAGTGGCGGGGGGGTATCAGCCCCAGCATTTT
NA	NA	TRBV4-1	TRBJ2-7	CASSLGGGAVYEQYF	TGCGCCAGCAGCCTCGGTGGGGGAGCAGTCTACGAGCAGTACTTC
NA	NA	TRBV5-5	TRBJ1-6	CASSLRRLINLNSPLHF	TGTGCCAGCAGCTTAAGGAGGCTTATTAATCTGAATTCACCCCTCCACTTT
TRBD1	few	TRBV6-2/TRBV6-3	TRBJ2-4	CASRDWDRKGIQYF	TGTGCCAGCAGGGATTGGGACAGGAAGGGCATTCAGTACTTC
NA	NA	TRBV5-4	TRBJ1-3	CASSLGLTTSPGNTIYF	TGTGCCAGCAGCTTGGGACTAACGACGAGCCCTGGAAACACCATATATTTT
TRBD2	NA	TRBV7-8	TRBJ2-1	CASSLWAGGRNEQSF	TGTGCCAGCAGCTTATGGGCGGGGGGGCGCAATGAGCAGTCCTTC
NA	NA	TRBV20-1	TRBJ2-1	CSARDSYSSTQGSSAPAIGEQFF	TGCAGTGCTAGAGATTCGTATTCTAGCACCCAGGGGAGCAGCGCCCCCGCGATTGGGGAGCAGTTCTTC
TRBD2	many	TRBV7-2	TRBJ2-1	CASSLVAGGLNEQFF	TGTGCCAGCAGCTTAGTAGCGGGGGGGTTAAATGAGCAGTTCTTC
TRBD2	few	TRBV7-6	TRBJ2-3	CASSLGAGAPDTQYF	TGTGCCAGCAGCTTAGGAGCGGGGGCCCCAGATACGCAGTATTTT
NA	NA	TRBV7-9	TRBJ2-2	CASSPPPTDELFF	TGTGCCAGCAGCCCCCCACCCACCGACGAGCTGTTTTTT
NA	NA	TRBV12-3/TRBV12-4	TRBJ1-3	CASTPSSSGNTIYF	TGTGCCAGCACCCCCAGCAGCTCTGGAAACACCATATATTTT
NA	few	TRBV7-3	TRBJ2-2	CASSSAKANTGELFF	TGTGCCAGCAGCTCGGCAAAAGCGAACACCGGGGAGCTGTTTTTT
NA	NA	TRBV27	TRBJ1-2	CASRNDRPGYGYTF	TGTGCCAGCAGAAATGACAGGCCTGGTTATGGCTACACCTTC
NA	many	TRBV7-8	TRBJ2-7	CASGISGPGEQYF	TGTGCCAGCGGGATTTCTGGGCCCGGCGAGCAGTACTTC